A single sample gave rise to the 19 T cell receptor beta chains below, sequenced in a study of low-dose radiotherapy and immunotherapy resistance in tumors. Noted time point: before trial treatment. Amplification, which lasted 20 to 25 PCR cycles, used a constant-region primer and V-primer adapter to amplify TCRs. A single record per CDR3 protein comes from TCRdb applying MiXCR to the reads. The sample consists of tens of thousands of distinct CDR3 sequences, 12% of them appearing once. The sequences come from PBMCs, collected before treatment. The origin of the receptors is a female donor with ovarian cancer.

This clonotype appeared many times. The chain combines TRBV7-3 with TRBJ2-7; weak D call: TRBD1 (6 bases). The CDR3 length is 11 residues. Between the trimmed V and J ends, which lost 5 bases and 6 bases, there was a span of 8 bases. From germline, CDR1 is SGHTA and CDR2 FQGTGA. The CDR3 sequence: CASSQGGEQYF. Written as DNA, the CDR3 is TGTGCCAGCAGCCAAGGGGGCGAGCAGTACTTC.

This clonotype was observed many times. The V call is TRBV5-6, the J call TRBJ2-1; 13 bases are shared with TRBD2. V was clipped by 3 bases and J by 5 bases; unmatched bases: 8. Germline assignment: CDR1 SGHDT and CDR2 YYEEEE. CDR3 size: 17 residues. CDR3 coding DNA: TGTGCCAGCAGCTCACGGACTAGCGGGAGTAGGCACAATGAGCAGTTCTTC. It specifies CASSSRTSGSRHNEQFF.

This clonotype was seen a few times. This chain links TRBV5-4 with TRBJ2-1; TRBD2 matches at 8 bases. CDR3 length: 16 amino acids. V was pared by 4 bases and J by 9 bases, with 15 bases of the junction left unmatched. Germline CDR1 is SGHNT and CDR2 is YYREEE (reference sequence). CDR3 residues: CASSLGGGANFREQFF. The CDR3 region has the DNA TGTGCCAGCAGCCTCGGGGGGGGGGCGAATTTCCGTGAGCAGTTCTTC.

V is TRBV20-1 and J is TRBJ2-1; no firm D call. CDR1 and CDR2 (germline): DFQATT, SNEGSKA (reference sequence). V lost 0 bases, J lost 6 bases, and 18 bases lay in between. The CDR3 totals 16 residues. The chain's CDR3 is CSARDRVRWRSNEQFF. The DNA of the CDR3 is TGCAGTGCTAGAGATCGTGTCCGCTGGCGGAGCAATGAGCAGTTCTTC.

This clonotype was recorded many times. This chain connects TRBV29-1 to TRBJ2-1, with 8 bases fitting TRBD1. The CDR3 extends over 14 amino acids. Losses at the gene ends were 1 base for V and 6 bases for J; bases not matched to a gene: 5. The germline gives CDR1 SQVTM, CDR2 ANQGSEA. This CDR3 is CSVEGGGQANEQFF. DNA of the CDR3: TGCAGCGTTGAAGGAGGGGGACAGGCCAATGAGCAGTTCTTC.

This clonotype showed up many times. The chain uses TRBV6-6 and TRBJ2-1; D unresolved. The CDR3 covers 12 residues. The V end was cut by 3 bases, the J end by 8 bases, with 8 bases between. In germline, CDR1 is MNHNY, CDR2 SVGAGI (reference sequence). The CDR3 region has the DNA TGTGCCAGCAGTTATAGTGGGTATGAGCAGTTCTTC. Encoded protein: CASSYSGYEQFF.

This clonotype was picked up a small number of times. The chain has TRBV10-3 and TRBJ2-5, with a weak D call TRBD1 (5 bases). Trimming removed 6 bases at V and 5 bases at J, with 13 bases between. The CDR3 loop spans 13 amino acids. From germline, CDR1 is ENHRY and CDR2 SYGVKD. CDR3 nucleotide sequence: TGTGCCATCAGCCAGGGCATGGGGGAGACCCAGTACTTC. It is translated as CAISQGMGETQYF.

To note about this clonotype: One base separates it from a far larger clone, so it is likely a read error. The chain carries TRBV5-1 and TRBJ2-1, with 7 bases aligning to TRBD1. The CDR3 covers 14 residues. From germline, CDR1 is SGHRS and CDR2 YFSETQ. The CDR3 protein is CASSLRGRGYEQFF. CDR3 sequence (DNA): TGTGCCAGCAGCTTGAGGGGCAGGGGGTACGAGCAGTTCTTC.

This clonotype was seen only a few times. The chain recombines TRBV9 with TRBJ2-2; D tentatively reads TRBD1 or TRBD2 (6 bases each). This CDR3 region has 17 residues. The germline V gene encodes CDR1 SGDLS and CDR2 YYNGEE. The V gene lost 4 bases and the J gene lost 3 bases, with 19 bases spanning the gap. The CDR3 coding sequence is TGTGCCAGCAGCTCTCCGGGGGCCGGCGGGGACACCGGGGAGCTGTTTTTT. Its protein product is CASSSPGAGGDTGELFF.

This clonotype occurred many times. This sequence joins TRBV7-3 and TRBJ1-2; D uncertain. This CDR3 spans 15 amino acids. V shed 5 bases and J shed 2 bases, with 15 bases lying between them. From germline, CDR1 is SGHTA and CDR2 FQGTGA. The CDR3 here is CASSAHSTVNYGYTF. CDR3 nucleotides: TGTGCCAGCAGCGCACACAGCACCGTCAACTATGGCTACACCTTC.

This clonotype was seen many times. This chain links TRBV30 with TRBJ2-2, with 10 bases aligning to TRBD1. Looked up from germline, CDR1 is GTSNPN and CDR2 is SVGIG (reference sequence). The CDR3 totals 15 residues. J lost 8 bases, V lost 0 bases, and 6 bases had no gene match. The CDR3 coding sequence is TGTGCCTGGAGTGTACCTGGGACAGGGGCTGGGGAGCTGTTTTTT. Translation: CAWSVPGTGAGELFF.

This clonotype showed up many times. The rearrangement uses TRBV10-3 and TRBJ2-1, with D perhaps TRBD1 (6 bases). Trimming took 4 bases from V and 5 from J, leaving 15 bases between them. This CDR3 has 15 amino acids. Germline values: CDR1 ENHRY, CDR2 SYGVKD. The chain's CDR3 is CAISANSDRNNEQFF. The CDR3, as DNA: TGTGCCATCAGTGCTAATTCCGACAGGAACAATGAGCAGTTCTTC.

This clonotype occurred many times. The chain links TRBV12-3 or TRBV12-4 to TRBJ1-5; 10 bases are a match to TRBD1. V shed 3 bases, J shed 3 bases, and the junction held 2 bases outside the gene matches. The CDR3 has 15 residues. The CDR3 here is CASSFDRGLNQPQHF. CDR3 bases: TGTGCCAGCAGTTTTGACAGGGGGCTCAATCAGCCCCAGCATTTT.

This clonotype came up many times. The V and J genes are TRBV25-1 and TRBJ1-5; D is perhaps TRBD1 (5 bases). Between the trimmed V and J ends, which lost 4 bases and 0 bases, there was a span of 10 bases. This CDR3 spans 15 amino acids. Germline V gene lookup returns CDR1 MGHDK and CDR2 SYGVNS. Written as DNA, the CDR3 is TGTGCCAGCAGTGGGGCGACAGTTAGCAATCAGCCCCAGCATTTT. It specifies CASSGATVSNQPQHF.

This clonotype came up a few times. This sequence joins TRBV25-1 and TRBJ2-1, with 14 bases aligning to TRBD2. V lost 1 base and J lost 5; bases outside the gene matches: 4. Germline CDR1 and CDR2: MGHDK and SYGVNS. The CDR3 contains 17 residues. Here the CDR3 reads CASSESATSGGDNEQFF. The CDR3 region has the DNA TGTGCCAGCAGTGAATCAGCGACTAGCGGGGGGGACAATGAGCAGTTCTTC.

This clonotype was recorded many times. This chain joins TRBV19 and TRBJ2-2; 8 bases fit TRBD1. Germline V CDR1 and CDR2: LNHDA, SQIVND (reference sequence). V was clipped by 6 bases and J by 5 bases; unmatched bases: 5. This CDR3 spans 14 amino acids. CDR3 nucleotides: TGTGCCAGTAGCGGACAGGGCTTAACCGGGGAGCTGTTTTTT. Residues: CASSGQGLTGELFF.

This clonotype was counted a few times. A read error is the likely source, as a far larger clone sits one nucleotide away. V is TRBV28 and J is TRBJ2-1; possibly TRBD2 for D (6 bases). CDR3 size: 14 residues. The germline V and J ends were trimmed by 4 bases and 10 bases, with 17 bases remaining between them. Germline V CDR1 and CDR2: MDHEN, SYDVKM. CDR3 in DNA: TGTGCCAGCAGTTCGCCGGGACTTTCCTACGAGCAGTTCTTC. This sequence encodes CASSSPGLSYEQFF.

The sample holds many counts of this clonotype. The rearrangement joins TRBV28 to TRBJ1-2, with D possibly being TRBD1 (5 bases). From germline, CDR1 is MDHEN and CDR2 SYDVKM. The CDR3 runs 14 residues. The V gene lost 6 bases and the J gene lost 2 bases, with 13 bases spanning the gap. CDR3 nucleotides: TGTGCCAGCAGGATGGACGGGGGGAACTATGGCTACACCTTC. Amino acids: CASRMDGGNYGYTF.

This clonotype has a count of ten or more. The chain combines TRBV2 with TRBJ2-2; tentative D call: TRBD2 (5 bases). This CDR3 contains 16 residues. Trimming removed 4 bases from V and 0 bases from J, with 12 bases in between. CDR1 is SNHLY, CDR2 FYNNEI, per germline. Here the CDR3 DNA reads TGTGCCAGCAGTGGCATGCGGGCTACGAACACCGGGGAGCTGTTTTTT. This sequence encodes CASSGMRATNTGELFF.